This TCR beta chain stems from a study of cytomegalovirus exposure and HLA in healthy donors. The PCR used 60 Vbeta and 13 Jbeta primers. Profiled with immunoSEQ multiplex PCR; TCRdb holds only in-frame clones, not every one. This sample carries about 88,000 clones, 70% to 90% of them seen once, and the ten largest clones take 2% to 2.5%. V was shortened by 5 bases and J by 2 bases, with 6 bases between the two germline ends. The CDR3 loop spans 12 amino acids. Germline values: CDR1 SGHRS, CDR2 YFSETQ. This sequence joins TRBV5-1 and TRBJ2-3; D is undetermined. Sequencing was done on a sample of PBMCs. This sequence originates from a man between 18 and 29 years old in good health and CMV-seronegative. CDR3 loop: CASRSYTDTQYF. CDR3 DNA: TGCGCCAGCAGGTCCTACACAGATACGCAGTATTTT.